This T cell receptor (beta chain) was recovered during a study of blood T cell repertoires in COVID-19. At the level of the study: The United States, Italy and Spain were the sources of the acute and convalescent COVID-19 samples. Nucleic acid was either cDNA or gDNA, and it came from T cells, B-cell-depleted T cells, or PBMCs.

Germline CDR1 MGHRA, CDR2 YSYEKL. CDR3 length: 16 amino acids. Trimming stripped 1 base from V and 0 bases from J, with 9 bases between. In the original analysis: Using reference gene primer amplification, nucleated cell counts were estimated. Clones were sequenced by immunoSEQ multiplex PCR, and TCRdb holds only the in-frame ones, with some missing. The V and J calls and clone size come from that table; D and trimming were worked out from the DNA. Among 110,000 or so clones listed, about 83% were seen once. The TCR originated in a woman aged 50 to 60 with acute or convalescent COVID-19. This chain uses TRBV4-1 with TRBJ1-4; D unclear. Sequencing used peripheral blood. CDR3 residues: CASSQVAPATNEKLFF. CDR3 DNA sequence: TGCGCCAGCAGCCAAGTGGCCCCAGCAACTAATGAAAAACTGTTTTTT.